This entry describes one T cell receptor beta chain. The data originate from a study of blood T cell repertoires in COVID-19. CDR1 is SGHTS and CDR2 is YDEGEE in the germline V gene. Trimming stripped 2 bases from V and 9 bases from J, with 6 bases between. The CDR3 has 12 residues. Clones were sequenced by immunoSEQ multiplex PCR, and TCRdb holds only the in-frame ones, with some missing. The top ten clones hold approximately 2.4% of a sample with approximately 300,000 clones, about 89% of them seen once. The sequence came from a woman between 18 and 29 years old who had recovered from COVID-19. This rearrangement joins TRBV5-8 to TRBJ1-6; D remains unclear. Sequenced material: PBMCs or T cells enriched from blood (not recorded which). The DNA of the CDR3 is TGTGCCAGCAGCTTTGAACTTTCACCCCTCCACTTT. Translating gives CASSFELSPLHF.